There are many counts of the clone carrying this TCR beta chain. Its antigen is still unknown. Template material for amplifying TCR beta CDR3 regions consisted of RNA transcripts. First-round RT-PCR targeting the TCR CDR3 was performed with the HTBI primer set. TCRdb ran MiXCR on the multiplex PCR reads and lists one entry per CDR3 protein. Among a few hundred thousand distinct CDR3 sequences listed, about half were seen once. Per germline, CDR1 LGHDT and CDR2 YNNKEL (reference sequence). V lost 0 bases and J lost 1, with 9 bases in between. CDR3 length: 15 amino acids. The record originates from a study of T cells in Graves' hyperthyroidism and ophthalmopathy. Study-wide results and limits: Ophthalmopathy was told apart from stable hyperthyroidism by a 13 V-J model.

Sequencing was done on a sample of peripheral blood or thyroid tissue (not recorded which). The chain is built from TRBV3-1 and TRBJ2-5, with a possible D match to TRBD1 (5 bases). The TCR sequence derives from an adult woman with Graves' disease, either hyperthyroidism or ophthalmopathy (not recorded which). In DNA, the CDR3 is TGTGCCAGCAGCCAAGACACAGGACCCCAAGAGACCCAGTACTTC. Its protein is CASSQDTGPQETQYF.